Each of the 26 T cell receptor beta chains below was sequenced from the same sample in a study of blood T cells in healthy people across ages. Using a J-beta primer mix together with a sample-barcoded 5' primer, a second PCR was run for 7 to 11 cycles. TCRdb re-called the 5' RACE reads with MiXCR, one entry per CDR3 protein. The sample yields around 800,000 distinct CDR3 sequences, about 26% seen once. The data also belong to a second study, concerning T cells of mothers and their children.

Source material: blood. These receptors all stem from a boy aged 5-17 years in good health.

This clonotype was detected ten times or more. The rearrangement joins TRBV6-5 to TRBJ2-1; 7 bases line up with TRBD2. V trimming: 6 bases; J trimming: 7 bases; junction bases outside the gene matches: 15. The CDR3 is 16 residues long. Germline V CDR1 and CDR2: MNHEY, SVGAGI. Here the CDR3 reads CASSPAPMGGSNEQFF. Written as DNA, the CDR3 is TGTGCCAGCAGCCCAGCCCCGATGGGGGGGAGTAATGAGCAGTTCTTC.

The V call is TRBV4-1, the J call TRBJ2-7, with TRBD2 matching 14 bases. The CDR3 is 17 amino acids. Germline trimming cut 3 bases from V and 4 bases from J; bases unmatched to any gene: 8. Germline V gene data show CDR1 as MGHRA and CDR2 as YSYEKL. As DNA, the CDR3 is TGCGCCAGCAGCCAGGGTGGGACTAGCGGGAGCTGGTACGAGCAGTACTTC. This encodes CASSQGGTSGSWYEQYF.

In the case of this clonotype: The junction and the germline gene differ at one end; a read error may be behind it. This chain joins TRBV12-3 or TRBV12-4 and TRBJ2-7; no clear D. The CDR3 has 13 residues. This chain's CDR3 is CASSLSLLGSINF. CDR3 nucleotides: TGTGCCAGCAGTCTCTCCTTATTGGGTAGCATAAACTTC.

This clonotype was seen a handful of times. J is TRBJ2-2 and V is TRBV14; TRBD1 might be the D (6 bases). This CDR3 is 16 amino acids long. Germline V gene data show CDR1 as SGHDN and CDR2 as FVKESK. The ends were cut back, 1 base at V and 5 bases at J, with 14 bases in the middle. The CDR3: CASSQGQGSRTGELFF. DNA of the CDR3: TGTGCCAGCAGCCAAGGGCAGGGGAGTAGAACCGGGGAGCTGTTTTTT.

The genes are TRBV6-1 and TRBJ2-5, with 9 bases aligning to TRBD1. V lost 4 bases to trimming and J lost 7 bases; unmatched junction nucleotides: 10. Germline CDR1 is MNHNS and CDR2 is SASEGT. The CDR3 runs 15 residues. For the CDR3, the DNA is TGTGCCAGCAGTGCGGGACAGGGCCTCCCCGGGACCCAGTACTTC. It specifies CASSAGQGLPGTQYF.

This clonotype was counted only a few times. V is TRBV10-3 and J is TRBJ1-2; a weak D match, TRBD1 (6 bases). Germline CDR1 is ENHRY and CDR2 is SYGVKD. V lost 0 bases to trimming and J lost 8 bases, with 16 bases between them. The CDR3 totals 15 residues. DNA for the CDR3: TGTGCCATCAGTGAGTCACCACAGGGAAGGAAGGGCTACACCTTC. Its protein is CAISESPQGRKGYTF.

The V gene is TRBV13, the J gene TRBJ2-5, with 10 bases lining up with TRBD1. V dropped 5 bases and J dropped 5; count of bases not matched to a gene: 8. The CDR3 runs 15 residues. Germline V gene data show CDR1 as PRHDT and CDR2 as FYEKMQ (reference sequence). CDR3 sequence: CASSPTADRGETQYF. The DNA for the CDR3 is TGTGCCAGCAGCCCCACGGCGGACAGGGGGGAGACCCAGTACTTC.

This rearrangement joins TRBV2 to TRBJ2-3; D unclear. The germline CDR1 and CDR2 sequences are SNHLY and FYNNEI. The CDR3 length is 12 residues. The V end was cut by 5 bases, the J end by 4 bases, with 7 bases between. CDR3 coding DNA: TGTGCCAGCAGTATGGACCCAGATACGCAGTATTTT. It is translated as CASSMDPDTQYF. Complete variable domain (other parts from reference TRBV2 and TRBJ2-3): EPEVTQTPSHQVTQMGQEVILRCVPISNHLYFYWYRQILGQKVEFLVSFYNNEISEKSEIFDDQFSVERPDGSNFTLKIRSTKLEDSAMYFCASSMDPDTQYFGPGTRLTVL.

The chain carries TRBV4-1 and TRBJ2-5, with D perhaps TRBD2 (6 bases). Germline V gene lookup returns CDR1 MGHRA and CDR2 YSYEKL. Trimming pared 1 base from V and 0 bases from J, leaving 12 bases between. The CDR3 totals 16 residues. The CDR3 DNA sequence: TGCGCCAGCAGCCAAGGCCTCCTAGCGAACCAAGAGACCCAGTACTTC. It specifies CASSQGLLANQETQYF.

This clonotype was found a few times. The chain recombines TRBV5-1 with TRBJ2-5; D assignment may be TRBD1 or TRBD2 (5 bases each). V lost 4 bases and J lost 5, with 21 bases in between. Germline CDR1 and CDR2: SGHRS and YFSETQ. The CDR3 is 16 residues long. CDR3 loop: CASSLEGRGPRETQYF. The DNA for the CDR3 is TGCGCCAGCAGCCTCGAAGGTCGGGGCCCACGGGAGACCCAGTACTTC.

This clonotype was recorded a few times. V usage is TRBV18 and J usage is TRBJ2-4, with D possibly being TRBD1 (5 bases). Germline V gene sequence: CDR1 KGHSH, CDR2 LQKENI. V gave up 1 base and J gave up 0 bases, with 22 bases separating them. The CDR3 extends over 20 amino acids. The CDR3 sequence: CASSPLQGRPNDIAKNIQYF. The CDR3 DNA reads as TGTGCCAGCTCACCACTCCAGGGAAGACCAAACGATATAGCCAAAAACATTCAGTACTTC.

The J gene is TRBJ1-6, the V gene TRBV15; weak D call: TRBD1 (5 bases). The CDR3 is 17 residues long. CDR1 and CDR2 (germline): LNHNV, YYDKDF (reference sequence). V was clipped by 0 bases and J by 1 base, with 10 bases between them. The CDR3 nucleotides are TGTGCCACCAGCAGAGATGGGGGGGGATCCTATAATTCACCCCTCCACTTT. It encodes CATSRDGGGSYNSPLHF. The complete variable domain, with remaining parts taken from reference TRBV15 and TRBJ1-6, reads DAMVIQNPRYQVTQFGKPVTLSCSQTLNHNVMYWYQQKSSQAPKLLFHYYDKDFNNEADTPDNFQSRRPNTSFCFLDIRSPGLGDTAMYLCATSRDGGGSYNSPLHFGNGTRLTVT.

This chain connects TRBV6-1 to TRBJ2-7; D is tentatively TRBD1 or TRBD2 (5 bases each). The germline CDR1 and CDR2 sequences are MNHNS and SASEGT. Trimming stripped 8 bases from V and 0 bases from J, with 17 bases between. This CDR3 region has 15 residues. The CDR3 is CASAAGAFSSYEQYF. The CDR3 DNA follows: TGTGCCAGCGCCGCCGGGGCCTTCAGCTCCTACGAGCAGTACTTC.

This clonotype was observed a single time. This chain connects TRBV6-5 to TRBJ1-2; 7 nucleotides line up with TRBD1. This CDR3 has 10 residues. Germline assignment: CDR1 MNHEY and CDR2 SVGAGI. Trimming cost V 10 bases and J 7 bases; bases outside gene matches: 3. The CDR3 DNA sequence: TGTGCCACTCGGGACAGTGGCTACACCTTC. Translating it yields CATRDSGYTF.

There are a few counts of this clonotype. V gene TRBV7-6 combines with J gene TRBJ1-4; the D gene is possibly TRBD1 (6 bases). Germline CDR1 SGHVS, CDR2 FNYEAQ. The germline V and J ends were trimmed by 1 base and 5 bases, with 14 bases remaining between them. This CDR3 region has 16 residues. Here the CDR3 reads CASSLEGGRVNEKLFF. Here the CDR3 DNA reads TGTGCCAGCAGCTTAGAGGGGGGCAGGGTGAATGAAAAACTGTTTTTT.

This clonotype was detected a few times. The chain employs TRBV7-7 and TRBJ2-1, with D uncertain. CDR1 SSHAT and CDR2 FNYEAQ come from the germline V gene (reference sequence). The ends were cut back, 5 bases at V and 8 bases at J, with 22 bases in the middle. The CDR3 totals 16 residues. CDR3 sequence (DNA): TGTGCCAGCAGCCCTCGACTGGACGGTGTTTTGGATGAGCAGTTCTTC. Amino acids: CASSPRLDGVLDEQFF.

This clonotype was seen a few times. V gene TRBV3-1 combines with J gene TRBJ1-6; D may be TRBD1 (6 bases). The CDR3 covers 15 residues. V shed 3 bases and J shed 5 bases, with 11 bases lying between them. CDR1 is LGHDT and CDR2 is YNNKEL in the germline V gene (reference sequence). CDR3 in DNA: TGTGCCAGCAGCCAGCCGGGACAAGATAATTCACCCCTCCACTTT. It encodes CASSQPGQDNSPLHF.

J is TRBJ2-7 and V is TRBV4-1; D could derive from TRBD1 or TRBD2 (5 bases each). V lost 0 bases, J lost 1 base, and 10 bases lay in between. The CDR3 contains 15 residues. The V gene's germline CDR1 is MGHRA and CDR2 YSYEKL. For the CDR3, the DNA is TGCGCCAGCAGCCAAGAGTGGGACCTATCCTACGAGCAGTACTTC. It yields the protein CASSQEWDLSYEQYF.

The chain has TRBV5-1 and TRBJ1-1; 10 nucleotides align to TRBD1. Trimming at V came to 0 bases and at J to 7 bases, leaving 9 bases not matched to a gene. The germline V gene encodes CDR1 SGHRS and CDR2 YFSETQ. This CDR3 spans 16 amino acids. The CDR3 DNA is TGCGCCAGCAGCTTGGGACAGGGGGCGCTTAACGGTGAAGCTTTCTTT. Amino acid sequence: CASSLGQGALNGEAFF.

J is TRBJ2-3 and V is TRBV29-1; D might be TRBD2 (6 bases). The CDR3 is 13 amino acids. Germline CDR1 and CDR2: SQVTM and ANQGSEA. Trimming shortened V by 7 bases and J by 6 bases, and 17 bases separated the two germline ends. The CDR3 loop is CSAHGGTVDTQYF. The CDR3 DNA sequence: TGCAGCGCTCATGGGGGGACGGTGGATACGCAGTATTTT.

The J gene is TRBJ2-6, the V gene TRBV7-9, with 9 nucleotides matching TRBD1. Losses at the gene ends were 0 bases for V and 1 base for J; bases not matched to a gene: 4. In germline, CDR1 is SEHNR, CDR2 FQNEAQ (reference sequence). CDR3 length: 18 residues. The CDR3, as DNA: TGTGCCAGCAGCTTAGCGGGGGGACAGGGATCTGGGGCCAACGTCCTGACTTTC. It is translated as CASSLAGGQGSGANVLTF.

CDR3 region: CASSPTYGAGGPGEKLFF. CDR3 in DNA: TGTGCCAGCTCACCAACGTACGGGGCCGGGGGGCCTGGTGAAAAACTGTTTTTT. The rearrangement uses TRBV18 and TRBJ1-4, with D tentatively TRBD1 (6 bases). The CDR3 is made up of 18 amino acids. V lost 2 bases to trimming and J lost 7 bases, with 23 bases between them. Germline assignment: CDR1 KGHSH and CDR2 LQKENI.

This clonotype was counted only a few times. The chain couples TRBV20-1 to TRBJ2-5, with a weak D call TRBD2 (7 bases). V lost 3 bases to trimming and J lost 1 base, with 18 bases between them. This CDR3 comprises 16 residues. Germline values: CDR1 DFQATT, CDR2 SNEGSKA (reference sequence). CDR3 sequence: CSASIPGGTFQETQYF. As DNA, the CDR3 is TGCAGTGCTAGTATTCCGGGGGGCACTTTCCAAGAGACCCAGTACTTC.

The rearrangement uses TRBV11-2 and TRBJ1-1; the match to TRBD1 covers 9 bases. CDR1 SGHAT and CDR2 FQNNGV come from the germline V gene. V lost 5 bases, J lost 2 bases, and 21 bases stayed unmatched. The CDR3 runs 20 residues. The CDR3 protein is CASSHFSRTGAGDPNTEAFF. The DNA for the CDR3 is TGTGCCAGCAGCCATTTTTCGAGGACAGGGGCGGGGGACCCAAACACTGAAGCTTTCTTT.

This rearrangement joins TRBV12-3 or TRBV12-4 to TRBJ2-4; D perhaps matches TRBD2 (6 bases). The CDR3 spans 12 residues. Trimming stripped 7 bases from V and 9 bases from J, with 13 bases between. CDR3 DNA sequence: TGTGCCAGCACCTTGGGGGGTCGCATTCAGTACTTC. This translates into CASTLGGRIQYF.

This clonotype was counted a single time. The rearrangement uses TRBV6-5 and TRBJ2-1; 9 bases agree with TRBD2. Germline values: CDR1 MNHEY, CDR2 SVGAGI. The CDR3 is made up of 17 amino acids. Trimming at V came to 4 bases and at J to 3 bases, leaving 10 bases not matched to a gene. CDR3 nucleotides: TGTGCCAGCAGTTCGCTTAAGCGGGGGGCCTTCTACAATGAGCAGTTCTTC. Its protein is CASSSLKRGAFYNEQFF.